A selection of T cell receptor beta chains follows, all from one sample in a study of blood T cells in healthy people across ages. TCRdb re-called the 5' RACE reads with MiXCR, one entry per CDR3 protein. The sample yields about 1.8 million distinct CDR3 sequences, 40% to 55% seen once. The sequenced sample consisted of blood. The origin of the receptors is a woman between 35 and 50 years old in good health. CDR3s include the opening cysteine and the closing phenylalanine or tryptophan. Each record gives: J gene, V gene, clone size, CDR3 protein. For some rows the clone size is stated as once, few or many, or as a class when expanded; others skip it.

j_gene: TRBJ1-4
v_gene: TRBV20-1
abundance: -
CDR3aa: CSASEVGSTNEKLFF

j_gene: TRBJ2-7
v_gene: TRBV7-8
abundance: -
CDR3aa: CASSLESTPRYEQYF

j_gene: TRBJ2-5
v_gene: TRBV6-5
abundance: few
CDR3aa: CASTSDRGGETQYF

j_gene: TRBJ1-5
v_gene: TRBV4-1
abundance: few
CDR3aa: CASSQDLRGNQPQHF

j_gene: TRBJ1-1
v_gene: TRBV7-2
abundance: -
CDR3aa: CASTRVLNTEAFF

j_gene: TRBJ2-5
v_gene: TRBV7-9
abundance: -
CDR3aa: CASSPPQAKQETQYF

j_gene: TRBJ2-7
v_gene: TRBV10-3
abundance: -
CDR3aa: CATRQSEQYF

j_gene: TRBJ2-3
v_gene: TRBV4-3
abundance: -
CDR3aa: CASSLRQGASDTQYF

j_gene: TRBJ1-2
v_gene: TRBV15
abundance: few
CDR3aa: CATSRDLRQGNGYTF

j_gene: -
v_gene: TRBV4-3
abundance: few
CDR3aa: CASSQESRGPYEQYF

j_gene: TRBJ2-3
v_gene: TRBV4-1
abundance: few
CDR3aa: CASSQDSPGPDTQYF

j_gene: TRBJ1-2
v_gene: TRBV14
abundance: -
CDR3aa: CASSQFRQGGYGYTF

j_gene: TRBJ1-2
v_gene: TRBV7-9
abundance: -
CDR3aa: CASSLTGQGNGYTF

j_gene: TRBJ1-2
v_gene: TRBV6-5
abundance: -
CDR3aa: CASSYYRKVDHDGYTF

j_gene: TRBJ1-5
v_gene: TRBV4-3
abundance: many
CDR3aa: CASSQEWLYSVDQPQHF

j_gene: TRBJ1-2
v_gene: TRBV12-3/TRBV12-4
abundance: few
CDR3aa: CASSFFSSYGYTF

j_gene: TRBJ2-5
v_gene: TRBV7-2
abundance: few
CDR3aa: CASSYGQGLRETQYF

j_gene: TRBJ2-2
v_gene: TRBV28
abundance: -
CDR3aa: CASSLISGTGELFF

j_gene: TRBJ2-5
v_gene: TRBV20-1
abundance: -
CDR3aa: CSASGGQAKTQYF

j_gene: TRBJ2-1
v_gene: TRBV3-1
abundance: -
CDR3aa: CASSQEEGQQFF

j_gene: TRBJ1-2
v_gene: TRBV20-1
abundance: -
CDR3aa: CSARGGGQVFFGYGYTF

j_gene: TRBJ2-7
v_gene: TRBV16
abundance: -
CDR3aa: CASSQRGTGFLYEQYF

j_gene: TRBJ2-3
v_gene: TRBV20-1
abundance: few
CDR3aa: CSAKGAPRGDTQYF

j_gene: TRBJ1-1
v_gene: TRBV18
abundance: -
CDR3aa: CASSPRETGLHRTEAFF

j_gene: TRBJ1-2
v_gene: TRBV7-2
abundance: once
CDR3aa: CASSGAGELGYTF

j_gene: TRBJ2-1
v_gene: TRBV5-1
abundance: few
CDR3aa: CASSLGASGGPMEQFF

j_gene: -
v_gene: TRBV29-1
abundance: few
CDR3aa: CSVELKIKTQYF

j_gene: TRBJ2-1
v_gene: TRBV7-2
abundance: few
CDR3aa: CASRDRDRVSDEQFF

j_gene: TRBJ1-1
v_gene: TRBV6-6
abundance: once
CDR3aa: CASGKRDQYTEAFF

j_gene: TRBJ2-3
v_gene: TRBV7-2
abundance: few
CDR3aa: CASSHGQFTDTQYF

j_gene: TRBJ2-4
v_gene: TRBV6-4
abundance: few
CDR3aa: CARRSGVRFLAGGIGPESKNIQYF

j_gene: TRBJ2-1
v_gene: TRBV4-2
abundance: few
CDR3aa: CASSKDRGYNEQFF

j_gene: TRBJ2-3
v_gene: TRBV5-1
abundance: -
CDR3aa: CVSLKASGGTDTQYF

j_gene: TRBJ1-2
v_gene: TRBV20-1
abundance: -
CDR3aa: CSAPPDRGYGYTF

j_gene: TRBJ1-1
v_gene: TRBV12-3/TRBV12-4
abundance: -
CDR3aa: CASSLTRANTEAFF

j_gene: TRBJ2-5
v_gene: TRBV7-2
abundance: many
CDR3aa: CASRDPDRQETQYF

j_gene: TRBJ2-3
v_gene: TRBV4-1
abundance: once
CDR3aa: CASSLMAGGVTDTQYF

j_gene: TRBJ1-2
v_gene: TRBV6-5
abundance: -
CDR3aa: CATTSAVNYGYTF

j_gene: TRBJ2-7
v_gene: TRBV7-9
abundance: -
CDR3aa: CASSLESPYEQYF

j_gene: TRBJ2-3
v_gene: TRBV20-1
abundance: few
CDR3aa: CSGLQGDTQYF

j_gene: TRBJ2-5
v_gene: TRBV5-1
abundance: -
CDR3aa: CASSLGPSGIVKETQYF

j_gene: TRBJ2-3
v_gene: TRBV20-1
abundance: few
CDR3aa: CSARDRLAGGARDTQYF

j_gene: TRBJ1-5
v_gene: TRBV19
abundance: -
CDR3aa: CASSMLGDSNQPQHF

j_gene: TRBJ1-2
v_gene: TRBV20-1
abundance: -
CDR3aa: CTTGHSSNYGCTF

j_gene: TRBJ2-5
v_gene: TRBV2
abundance: -
CDR3aa: CASSDRRIQETQYF

j_gene: TRBJ2-5
v_gene: TRBV7-2
abundance: -
CDR3aa: CASSFGGVASIPGTQYF

j_gene: TRBJ1-1
v_gene: TRBV29-1
abundance: -
CDR3aa: CSVVTGWRTEAFF

j_gene: TRBJ2-3
v_gene: TRBV20-1
abundance: few
CDR3aa: CSARDLGSPNTQYF

j_gene: TRBJ1-6
v_gene: TRBV7-2
abundance: few
CDR3aa: CASSLGWTGGSGSPLHF

j_gene: TRBJ2-7
v_gene: TRBV5-6
abundance: -
CDR3aa: CASSFRGTVKDYEQYF